The 25 T cell receptor beta chains below all came from one sample that was sequenced in a study of PD-L1 blockade in urothelial cancer. The table came from immunoSEQ multiplex PCR; TCRdb's copy has only in-frame clones and leaves some out. The table lists 70,000 to 95,000 clones, 84% of them singletons. Time point noted: pretreatment peripheral blood. Specimen: PBMCs, collected around atezolizumab (anti-PD-L1) treatment. The receptors come from a man between 60 and 70 years old with urothelial cancer.

V gene TRBV10-3 combines with J gene TRBJ2-3; TRBD1 aligns across 10 bases. CDR1 and CDR2 from the germline V gene are ENHRY and SYGVKD. Unmatched junction bases numbered 6, after V lost 6 bases and J lost 6 bases. CDR3 length equals 14 residues. CDR3 bases: TGTGCCATCAGCCGGGACAGGGGAAGGGATACGCAGTATTTT. Protein product: CAISRDRGRDTQYF.

The rearrangement links TRBV18 to TRBJ2-7, with TRBD2 matching 12 bases. The CDR3 totals 15 residues. Germline trimming cut 2 bases from V and 4 bases from J; bases unmatched to any gene: 3. Germline values: CDR1 KGHSH, CDR2 LQKENI. Written as DNA, the CDR3 is TGTGCCAGCTCACCAGCCGGGACTAGCGGGTACGAGCAGTACTTC. Its translation: CASSPAGTSGYEQYF.

This chain links TRBV6-5 with TRBJ2-7, with D possibly matching TRBD1 (5 bases). Per germline, CDR1 MNHEY and CDR2 SVGAGI. Trimming took off 0 bases at V and 6 bases at J, with 15 bases between the two ends. CDR3 length equals 15 residues. The DNA of the CDR3 is TGTGCCAGCAGTTACTCGGGCGCTAGGCAGGGCGAGCAGTACTTC. Residues: CASSYSGARQGEQYF.

The chain uses TRBV19 and TRBJ1-2; 8 bases agree with TRBD1. Germline CDR1 LNHDA, CDR2 SQIVND (reference sequence). V shed 8 bases and J 6 bases; nucleotides not matched to a gene: 8. This CDR3 is built from 13 residues. CDR3 bases: TGTGCCAGTGGACAGGGATACTATAATGGCTACACCTTC. It specifies CASGQGYYNGYTF.

This clone was observed a handful of times. The V gene is TRBV7-2, the J gene TRBJ2-5; TRBD2 matches at 7 bases. CDR3 length: 14 amino acids. V lost 1 base and J lost 5; bases outside the gene matches: 4. Germline CDR1 and CDR2: SGHTA and FQGNSA. The CDR3 DNA is TGTGCCAGCAGCTTAGACGGGGGGTTGGAGACCCAGTACTTC. Protein: CASSLDGGLETQYF.

The chain recombines TRBV28 with TRBJ2-7; a weak D match, TRBD2 (5 bases). The V end lost 6 bases, the J end lost 0 bases, and 12 bases lay between the germline ends. The CDR3 consists of 14 residues. The V gene's germline CDR1 is MDHEN and CDR2 SYDVKM. CDR3 sequence: CASSPTGSSYEQYF. The CDR3 DNA follows: TGTGCCAGCAGCCCTACGGGGAGCTCCTACGAGCAGTACTTC. Filled out from reference TRBV28 and TRBJ2-7, the complete variable domain reads DVKVTQSSRYLVKRTGEKVFLECVQDMDHENMFWYRQDPGLGLRLIYFSYDVKMKEKGDIPEGYSVSREKKERFSLILESASTNQTSMYLCASSPTGSSYEQYFGPGTRLTVT.

This clone came up once. V usage is TRBV7-9 and J usage is TRBJ2-7; 9 bases map to TRBD1. The CDR3 consists of 14 residues. Trimming at V came to 5 bases and at J to 5 bases, leaving 7 bases not matched to a gene. Germline-derived CDR1 and CDR2 are SEHNR and FQNEAQ (reference sequence). The CDR3 DNA reads as TGTGCCAGCAGCCTCGATAGGACAGGGGACGAGCAGTACTTC. Its translation: CASSLDRTGDEQYF.

The chain is built from TRBV7-2 and TRBJ2-1; possibly TRBD2 for D (5 bases). Trimming shortened V by 2 bases and J by 5 bases, and 16 bases separated the two germline ends. The CDR3 contains 16 residues. CDR1 and CDR2 (germline): SGHTA, FQGNSA. For the CDR3, the DNA is TGTGCCAGCAGCTTAACCTCGACGAGGGTTCACAATGAGCAGTTCTTC. Translation: CASSLTSTRVHNEQFF.

The V gene is TRBV28, the J gene TRBJ2-2; 7 nucleotides line up with TRBD1. V shed 8 bases and J 6 bases; nucleotides not matched to a gene: 6. The CDR3 is 13 residues long. Germline loops: CDR1 MDHEN, CDR2 SYDVKM. CDR3 amino acids: CASGLTGPGELFF. The DNA for the CDR3 is TGTGCCAGCGGCTTGACAGGGCCCGGGGAGCTGTTTTTT.

The gene calls are TRBV6-4 and TRBJ2-2; 12 positions agree with TRBD1. The trim removed 0 bases at V and 5 bases at J, leaving 4 bases unmatched. Germline V gives CDR1 MRHNA, CDR2 SNTAGT. This CDR3 has 17 residues. CDR3 in amino acids: CASSDSGDRGRTGELFF. The CDR3 DNA follows: TGTGCCAGCAGTGACTCAGGGGACAGGGGGCGAACCGGGGAGCTGTTTTTT.

The chain joins TRBV11-3 to TRBJ2-7; TRBD2 agrees at 11 bases. J lost 2 bases, V lost 5 bases, and 5 bases had no gene match. Germline V gene lookup returns CDR1 SGHNT and CDR2 YENEEA. CDR3 length equals 15 residues. CDR3 nucleotide sequence: TGTGCCAGCAGCCCACTAGCGGGAGACCCCTACGAGCAGTACTTC. It specifies CASSPLAGDPYEQYF.

This chain links TRBV19 with TRBJ2-3; D is unclear. The CDR3 covers 14 residues. Germline V gives CDR1 LNHDA, CDR2 SQIVND (reference sequence). Between the trimmed V and J ends, which lost 8 bases and 5 bases, there was a span of 17 bases. In DNA form, the CDR3 reads TGTGCCAGTGGCCGGTTTGGCTCGGGAGATACGCAGTATTTT. This translates into CASGRFGSGDTQYF.

The V call is TRBV30, the J call TRBJ1-2; a weak D match, TRBD1 (6 bases). This CDR3 is 12 amino acids long. Germline V gene lookup returns CDR1 GTSNPN and CDR2 SVGIG (reference sequence). V was trimmed by 5 bases and J by 8 bases, leaving 15 bases between them. DNA of the CDR3: TGTGCCTGGGGGGGCCAGGGCCGGGGCTACACCTTC. It translates to CAWGGQGRGYTF.

The chain uses TRBV6-5 and TRBJ2-7; D uncertain. The germline V gene encodes CDR1 MNHEY and CDR2 SVGAGI. The CDR3 contains 12 residues. Trimming stripped 6 bases from V and 3 bases from J, with 9 bases between. The CDR3 region is CASRLQDYEQYF. The CDR3 DNA sequence: TGTGCCAGCAGACTACAAGACTACGAGCAGTACTTC.

This sequence joins TRBV7-2 and TRBJ2-1, with TRBD1 identical over 10 bases. Per the germline V gene, CDR1 is SGHTA and CDR2 is FQGNSA. The trim removed 7 bases at V and 4 bases at J, leaving 7 bases unmatched. The CDR3 spans 15 residues. In nucleotides, the CDR3 is TGTGCCAGCACCCCGGACAGGGGGGTATACAATGAGCAGTTCTTC. Translated, it gives CASTPDRGVYNEQFF.

V gene TRBV7-9 combines with J gene TRBJ1-2; D is unresolved. V was shortened by 0 bases and J by 2 bases, with 4 bases between the two germline ends. The CDR3 consists of 13 residues. The germline CDR1 and CDR2 sequences are SEHNR and FQNEAQ (reference sequence). CDR3 sequence: CASSLAQNYGYTF. CDR3 nucleotides: TGTGCCAGCAGCTTAGCCCAAAACTATGGCTACACCTTC.

This chain connects TRBV28 to TRBJ1-3; D possibly corresponds to TRBD1 (6 bases). The CDR3 consists of 15 residues. Trimming cost V 5 bases and J 7 bases, with 18 bases left between them. Germline V gene sequence: CDR1 MDHEN, CDR2 SYDVKM. The CDR3: CASSPPGGSRNTIYF. The CDR3 region has the DNA TGTGCCAGCAGTCCACCGGGGGGCTCCCGGAACACCATATATTTT.

This chain uses TRBV7-8 with TRBJ1-1; the match to TRBD1 covers 7 bases. Trimming at V came to 5 bases and at J to 5 bases, leaving 8 bases not matched to a gene. Germline V lookup: CDR1 SGHVS, CDR2 FQNEAQ. The CDR3 length is 14 residues. The CDR3 DNA reads as TGTGCCAGCAGCCCAGAGGGGGCGGGGACTGAAGCTTTCTTT. Translating it yields CASSPEGAGTEAFF.

This sequence joins TRBV19 and TRBJ2-3; 9 positions match TRBD1. Germline CDR1 and CDR2: LNHDA and SQIVND (reference sequence). V trimming: 1 base; J trimming: 5 bases; junction bases outside the gene matches: 10. The CDR3 has 17 amino acids. CDR3 coding DNA: TGTGCCAGTAGTATAGCCCAGTACAGGGGGCAGAGAGATACGCAGTATTTT. It encodes CASSIAQYRGQRDTQYF. The entire variable domain, with the rest obtained from reference TRBV19 and TRBJ2-3, is as follows: DGGITQSPKYLFRKEGQNVTLSCEQNLNHDAMYWYRQDPGQGLRLIYYSQIVNDFQKGDIAEGYSVSREKKESFPLTVTSAQKNPTAFYLCASSIAQYRGQRDTQYFGPGTRLTVL.

V gene TRBV4-1 combines with J gene TRBJ2-5; TRBD1 aligns across 12 bases. Germline CDR1 MGHRA, CDR2 YSYEKL. V gave up 4 bases and J gave up 13 bases; unmatched junction bases: 7. The CDR3 length is 13 residues. The CDR3 region has the DNA TGCGCCAGCAGCCCGGGACAGGGGGCCGGCAGGTACTTC. Translation gives CASSPGQGAGRYF.

The V call is TRBV6-6, the J call TRBJ2-7; D gene uncertain. Trimming took 0 bases from V and 6 from J, leaving 6 bases between them. Germline V gene sequence: CDR1 MNHNY, CDR2 SVGAGI (reference sequence). This CDR3 is 12 amino acids long. The CDR3 nucleotides are TGTGCCAGCAGTTACTCGCCGGTCGAGCAGTACTTC. Translated, it gives CASSYSPVEQYF.

V is TRBV6-1 and J is TRBJ2-7; 8 bases line up with TRBD2. V lost 7 bases, J lost 6 bases, and 8 bases stayed unmatched. The CDR3 spans 13 residues. Germline values: CDR1 MNHNS, CDR2 SASEGT. This CDR3 is CASNRAGATEQYF. DNA for the CDR3: TGTGCCAGCAACCGAGCGGGAGCCACCGAGCAGTACTTC.

The chain employs TRBV29-1 and TRBJ2-1; 8 nucleotides line up with TRBD1. This CDR3 has 13 amino acids. The germline CDR1 and CDR2 sequences are SQVTM and ANQGSEA. The junction had 4 bases not matched to a gene; V was cut back by 0 bases and J by 9 bases. CDR3 amino acids: CSVEEGQVGEQFF. The CDR3 nucleotides are TGCAGCGTTGAAGAGGGACAGGTGGGTGAGCAGTTCTTC.

V is TRBV7-6 and J is TRBJ2-1, with a weak D call TRBD1 (5 bases). V was cut by 5 bases and J by 8 bases, with 10 bases left in between. The CDR3 spans 12 residues. Germline CDR1 is SGHVS and CDR2 is FNYEAQ. The CDR3 DNA reads TGTGCCAGCAGCAGGGGCGTCGATGAGCAGTTCTTC. As protein: CASSRGVDEQFF.

V and J are TRBV7-9 and TRBJ2-3; 12 bases map to TRBD2. This CDR3 comprises 16 residues. Losses at the gene ends were 6 bases for V and 2 bases for J; bases not matched to a gene: 6. Germline CDR1 is SEHNR and CDR2 is FQNEAQ (reference sequence). DNA for the CDR3: TGTGCCAGCAGGAAACTAGCGGGGGGCCTCACAGATACGCAGTATTTT. The encoded protein is CASRKLAGGLTDTQYF.